Sequencing of this T cell receptor beta chain was carried out in a study of blood T cell repertoires in COVID-19. Study-level information: Sources were T cells, B-cell-depleted T cells, or PBMCs; the material itself was cDNA or gDNA.

Seattle-derived patients entered the study during active infection and were followed longitudinally. CDR1 is MNHEY, CDR2 SVGAGI, per germline. The CDR3 runs 13 residues. V was pared by 6 bases and J by 0 bases, with 9 bases between. This clone occurred a few times. Original methodology: Amplifying reference gene primers gave estimates of nucleated cell counts. Produced via immunoSEQ multiplex PCR; TCRdb's table is partial and in-frame only. The D gene and trimming were derived from the DNA, and the V and J assignments and clone size from that table. The repertoire includes 200,000 to 300,000 clones, about 93% of them detected once, and roughly 0.79% sits in the top ten.

The chain uses TRBV6-5 and TRBJ2-7; a weak D match, TRBD1 (5 bases). Sequencing was done on a sample of peripheral blood. This sequence was found in a man aged 25-40 years with COVID-19, enrolled during active disease. CDR3 region: CASRRRDSYEQYF. The CDR3, as DNA: TGTGCCAGCAGACGCAGGGACTCCTACGAGCAGTACTTC.